This T cell receptor beta chain was retrieved from a study of blood T cells in healthy people across ages (dated by TCRdb to between 2015 and 2017). As for the study more broadly: In model experiments, template switching captured roughly one uniquely barcoded TCR beta cDNA molecule for every two T cells. To avoid experimental bias, donors of different ages were distributed randomly across sequencing lanes. Age-related changes in TCR beta repertoire diversity were measured in the study by deep sequencing normalized with unique cDNA molecular identifiers. The donors were divided into four age groups: young (average around 17 years), middle-aged (almost 40), aged (around 59) and long-lived (roughly 86). The study analyzed two additional independent replicas of 1 million unique cDNA reads from the same blood draw for two donors, one aged 18 to 30 and one aged 80 or older.

From the cysteine up to the phenylalanine, the CDR3 has a length of 13 residues. The kept DNA is CDR3 alone, 39 bases in frame from the first base. Relative to germline, V is 7 bases shorter and J is 2 bases shorter, with 13 bases between their ends. Based on the germline V gene (reference sequence), the CDR1 and CDR2 sequences are DFQATT and SNEGSKA. Concerning this clonotype itself: No cognate antigen has been identified for it. It has no much larger one-base neighbor in the sample; base qualities were not kept.

Systemically healthy Caucasian individuals from Russia, 39 in total and aged about 6 to 100 years, were included as donors. Approximately 10 milliliters of peripheral blood were collected from each donor into EDTA-treated Vacutainer tubes. Ficoll-Paque density-gradient centrifugation was used to isolate PBMCs, with at least 6 million per sample. Total RNA was extracted from PBMCs with Trizol reagent, with at least 5.5 micrograms obtained per sample. Naive CD45RAhigh/CD27high T cell percentages were measured by flow cytometry on a PBMC aliquot from every donor. Broader findings and caveats from the paper: Compared with the aged group, the long-lived group had more naive CD4+ T cells, fewer expanded clones and increased TCR diversity, suggesting age selection. Observed TCR beta diversity per million T cells fell roughly linearly with age, and a significant reduction was already apparent by age around 40. Estimates of total diversity from one million sequenced T cells were regarded as lower bounds and underestimates. Since profiling was done on bulk unsorted PBMCs, naive and antigen-experienced compartments could not be conclusively compared. The percentage of naive T cells measured by flow cytometry correlated strongly with observed TCR beta diversity. Because donor CMV infection status was unknown, age-related changes in expanded clonotypes were potentially confounded.

Preparation of the library involved 5' RACE. Sequencer: Illumina HiSeq 2500. A second PCR of roughly 7 to 11 cycles was performed with a sample-barcoded 5' primer and a J-beta primer mix. A template-switch 5' adaptor carrying 12 random nucleotides introduced a unique molecular identifier onto each TCR beta cDNA molecule. Each sample yielded at least 2.5 million CDR3-containing paired-end reads. All of the RNA was converted into first-strand cDNA using the Mint cDNA synthesis kit, with a TRBC-specific oligonucleotide serving as the primer. After uracil-DNA glycosylase treatment, a first 18-cycle PCR used universal primers M1SS and BC2_uni_R on all cDNA. The study's processing was this. For normalization, 1 million high-quality reads were randomly selected from each sample, with every read carrying a distinct molecular identifier. Instead of being binned into consensus sequences, reads that shared molecular identifiers were thrown out. MiTCR, with a Q25 quality threshold and the strictest error-elimination algorithm, was used for CDR3 identification, clonotype clustering and error correction. A nonparametric unseen species model with Euler transformation was used to estimate lower-bound total TCR beta diversity. Starting from the raw public reads, TCRdb applied fastp trimming at Q25, assembled clones with MiXCR and retained in-frame beta chains. Rows are combined by CDR3 protein, so each entry shows the most common genes and DNA. The V and J calls follow TCRdb's processing rather than the paper's. For this sample the table gives 600,000 or so distinct CDR3 sequences, of which around 50% were detected only once. The ten largest clones represent roughly 25% of the sample.

The receptor was derived from a man older than 75 in good health. Specimen: blood. This chain joins TRBV20-1 to TRBJ2-3; the D gene identity is not certain. The CDR3 region reads CSGRMRITDTQYF. The base sequence is TGCAGTGGAAGGATGCGGATCACAGATACGCAGTATTTT.